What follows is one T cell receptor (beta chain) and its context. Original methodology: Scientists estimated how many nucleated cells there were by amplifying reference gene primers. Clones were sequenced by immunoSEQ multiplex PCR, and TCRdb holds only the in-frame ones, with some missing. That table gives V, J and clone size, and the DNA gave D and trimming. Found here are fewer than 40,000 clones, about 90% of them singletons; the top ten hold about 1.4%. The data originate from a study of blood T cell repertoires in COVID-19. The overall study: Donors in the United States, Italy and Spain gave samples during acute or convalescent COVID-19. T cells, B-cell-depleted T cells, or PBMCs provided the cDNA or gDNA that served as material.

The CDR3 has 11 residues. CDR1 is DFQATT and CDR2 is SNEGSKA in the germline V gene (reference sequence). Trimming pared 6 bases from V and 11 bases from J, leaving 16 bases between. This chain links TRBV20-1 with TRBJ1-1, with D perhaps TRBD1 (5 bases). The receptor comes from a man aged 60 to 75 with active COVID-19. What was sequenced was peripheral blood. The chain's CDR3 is CSAQGAGMAFF. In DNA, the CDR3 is TGCAGTGCCCAAGGGGCTGGGATGGCTTTCTTT.